What follows are 3 T cell receptor beta chains derived from one specimen sequenced in a study of blood T cell repertoires in COVID-19. TCRdb's table, derived via immunoSEQ multiplex PCR, lists solely in-frame clones and lacks some. The top ten clones hold about 15% of a sample with some 190,000 clones, 76% of them seen once. The source material was PBMCs or T cells enriched from blood (not recorded which). The receptors were gathered from a woman between 50 and 59 years old with acute COVID-19.

The rearrangement uses TRBV5-1 and TRBJ2-1; D possibly corresponds to TRBD1 (6 bases). This CDR3 region has 15 residues. Germline V lookup: CDR1 SGHRS, CDR2 YFSETQ. Trimming removed 0 bases from V and 3 bases from J, with 10 bases in between. The DNA of the CDR3 is TGCGCCAGCAGCTTGGAGGCAGGGGTCTACAATGAGCAGTTCTTC. As protein: CASSLEAGVYNEQFF. Complete variable domain (other parts from reference TRBV5-1 and TRBJ2-1): KAGVTQTPRYLIKTRGQQVTLSCSPISGHRSVSWYQQTPGQGLQFLFEYFSETQRNKGNFPGRFSGRQFSNSRSEMNVSTLELGDSALYLCASSLEAGVYNEQFFGPGTRLTVL.

The DNA of the CDR3 is TGTGCCAGAATCCAGGGGGCGGCCTATGGCTACACCTTC. Translating gives CARIQGAAYGYTF. The chain links TRBV18 to TRBJ1-2, with 8 bases lining up with TRBD1. In germline, CDR1 is KGHSH, CDR2 LQKENI. The CDR3 covers 13 residues. V lost 9 bases to trimming and J lost 4 bases; unmatched junction nucleotides: 7.

This clone was seen a handful of times. The chain recombines TRBV28 with TRBJ1-2, with D possibly being TRBD1 (6 bases). CDR1 is MDHEN, CDR2 SYDVKM, per germline. Trimming stripped 3 bases from V and 4 bases from J, with 9 bases between. This CDR3 contains 13 residues. DNA for the CDR3: TGTGCCAGCAGTTTCGCAGGGGCCTATGGCTACACCTTC. Protein product: CASSFAGAYGYTF.